This TCR beta chain was profiled in a study of shared clonotypes between healthy human individuals (dated by TCRdb to the early 2020s). Regarding the research as a whole: The cohort included three men and a couple of women between 18 and 49 years of age. To estimate repertoire size and how much clonotype sharing occurs between individuals, the study deeply sequenced the blood TCR repertoires of five healthy adults. Libraries were prepared and TCR repertoires were sequenced by different laboratories using diverse techniques, in order to increase sequencing depth and limit assay-specific biases. Each donor's leukapheresis produced roughly between about 0.9 and 9.5 billion PBMCs. For each donor, CD4 naive and CD4 memory were each given three plates, CD8 naive was given two plates, and CD8 memory was given one plate. Study-wide conclusions, independent of this receptor: Larger estimated clonotype richness was generally found for naive subsets than for memory subsets. Sharing across several donors was observed for about 5% of naive CD4, 3% to 3.5% of naive CD8, 2% to 2.5% of memory CD4, and approximately 0.41% of memory CD8 clonotypes. Sampling was restricted to blood, and TCR repertoires in tissues likely differ from the TCR repertoires found in blood. Because the study included a small number of donors, the genetic and exposure-history diversity represented was limited. Clonotypes shared by all four sorted-subset donors showed higher generation probabilities than non-shared clonotypes. Pairwise subsampling led to the expectation that sequencing depth would affect the degree of clonotype sharing among donors. Rarefaction of sorted-subset datasets indicated incomplete sequencing despite the large sequencing depth.

V and J lose 0 bases and 6 bases, and a span of 4 bases separates them. From the cysteine through the phenylalanine, the CDR3 covers 11 amino acids. Solely the CDR3 DNA is kept, with 33 bases framed from the first base. CDR1 and CDR2 are read off the germline V gene as SGHRS and YFSETQ. A note on this clone: Its antigen is not yet known. One base away there is no much larger clone; base qualities are not given. The sample has other DNA sequences that encode this CDR3 too.

The donors were healthy, HIV-negative adults who had no recently reported acute infections or vaccinations. Only Caucasian adults living in Nashville, Tennessee, USA were represented among the donors. CD4+ T cells were enriched by magnetic negative selection, after which naive cells were positively selected on CD45RA and the negative fraction was taken as the memory subset. Blood was obtained by leukapheresis, after which PBMCs were separated by Ficoll-Histopaque density gradient centrifugation and cryopreserved in liquid nitrogen vapor phase. Purity and quantity of every magnetically sorted T cell population were checked by analytical flow cytometry. Genomic DNA was isolated from each sorted fraction and quantified by UV absorbance on a Nanodrop 2000c. TCR CDR3 regions were amplified from genomic DNA by multiplex PCR using the deep immunoSEQ assay. Extracted genomic DNA from each cell subset was distributed evenly across all wells of several immunoSEQ 96-well plates, and each plate was treated as a replicate. For sorted subsets, around 200 ng genomic DNA, equal to 30,000 to 35,000 T cell genomes, was loaded into each replicate PCR. Purified libraries were measured with a Qubit 3.0 fluorometer, size-checked on a Bioanalyzer 2100, and measured again with the KAPA Library Quantification kit. Every immunoSEQ 96-well plate was sequenced on a separate single-read 150-cycle Illumina NextSeq 550 flow cell. The authors' pipeline ran thus. Because the immunoSEQ output included only junctional sequences and no quality scores, the filtering could not be the same as the filtering used for full-length reads. To assign V/J genes and CDR3, sequences were annotated using PyIR, a Python wrapper for IgBLAST v1.9, with IMGT germline references. Reads were removed for weak V/J assignments (E-value above 1e-6), missing CDR3, stop codons, out-of-frame junctions, or ambiguous translated residues. V3J clonotypes were defined as sequences sharing an identical inferred V gene, J gene, and CDR3 amino acid sequence. Percentage overlap between repertoires was computed as shared unique clonotypes divided by the size of the smaller repertoire. Richness of each repertoire was evaluated using RTK rarefaction, the Chao1 estimator, and Recon v2.1 estimates of unobserved clonotypes. Generation probabilities were computed with OLGA for all TCRbeta clonotypes obtained by the gDNA method from a handful of donors. TCRdb re-hosts the immuneACCESS table, in-frame sequences only. Its copies lack some clones; in the studies checked, an unresolved V gene accounts for under half of them, and the cause for the rest is not known. That table gives V, J and clone size, and the DNA gave D and trimming. The sample has more than 2,000,000 clones on record, more than 80% of them singletons. About 0.41% of the sample belongs to the ten largest clones.

This TCR derives from a young man in good health. Some clones in this sample may be carry-over from other donors' samples. Sequences were obtained from naive CD4+ T cells from PBMCs. According to the study, the label for this sample's cell subset or site signals: CD45RA+ positively selected. The rearrangement joined TRBV5-1 to TRBJ2-7; no D segment can be confidently identified. The encoded CDR3 is CASSLEGEQYF. In nucleotide form, the sequence is TGCGCCAGCAGCTTGGAGGGCGAGCAGTACTTC.